The sequence of this T cell receptor (beta chain) was determined in a study of cytotoxic CD8 clonotypes in ibrutinib-treated CLL. Study details: Among patients, around 25 responded partially and 2 completely; roughly 15 then stayed remitted and around 12 progressed after median about six years. Samples had a mean of roughly 250,000 productive templates and around 90,000 productive rearrangements.

Only in-frame clones appear in the TCRdb table, and some are missing; sequencing was by immunoSEQ multiplex PCR. The sample lists about 97,000 clones, about 74% occurring once. The table lists this clone with a few counts. This CDR3 has 14 residues. Germline V lookup: CDR1 MNHNS, CDR2 SASEGT. Deletions cut 4 bases from V and 0 bases from J, with 10 bases between. The clonotype originates from a human donor with chronic lymphocytic leukemia. Sequenced here: PBMCs, sampled after 24 months of ibrutinib treatment. V is TRBV6-1 and J is TRBJ2-7; D remains unclear. The CDR3 is CASSGLGSSYEQYF. In DNA form, the CDR3 reads TGTGCCAGCAGTGGACTGGGAAGCTCCTACGAGCAGTACTTC.